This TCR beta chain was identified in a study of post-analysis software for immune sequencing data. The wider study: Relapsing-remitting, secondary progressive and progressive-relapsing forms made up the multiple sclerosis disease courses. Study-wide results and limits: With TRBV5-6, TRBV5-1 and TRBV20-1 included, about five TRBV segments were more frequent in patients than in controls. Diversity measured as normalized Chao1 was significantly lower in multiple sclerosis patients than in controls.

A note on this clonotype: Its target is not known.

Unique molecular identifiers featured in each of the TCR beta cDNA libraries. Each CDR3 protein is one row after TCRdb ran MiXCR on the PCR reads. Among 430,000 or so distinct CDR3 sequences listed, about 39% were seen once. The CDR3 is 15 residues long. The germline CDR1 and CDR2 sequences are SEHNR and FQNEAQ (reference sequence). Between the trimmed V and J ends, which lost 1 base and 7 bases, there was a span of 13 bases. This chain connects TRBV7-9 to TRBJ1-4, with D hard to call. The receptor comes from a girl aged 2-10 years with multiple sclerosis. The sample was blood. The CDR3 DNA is TGTGCCAGCAGCTTAGGAATCACGGAGAGTGAAAAACTGTTTTTT. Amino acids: CASSLGITESEKLFF. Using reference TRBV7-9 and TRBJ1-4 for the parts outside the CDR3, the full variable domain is DTGVSQNPRHKITKRGQNVTFRCDPISEHNRLYWYRQTLGQGPEFLTYFQNEAQLEKSRLLSDRFSAERPKGSFSTLEIQRTEQGDSAMYLCASSLGITESEKLFFGSGTQLSVL.